The rows below give T cell receptor beta chains drawn from one sample of a study of blood T cells in healthy people across ages. TCRdb re-analysed the 5' RACE reads in MiXCR, keeping a single row per CDR3 protein. The sample includes fewer than 1.5 million distinct CDR3 sequences, approximately 42% seen only once; the top ten take under 8%. Sample: blood. These receptors were collected from a woman between 18 and 30 years old in good health. The CDR3 runs from the conserved cysteine through the conserved F or W. A D gene is named only where the DNA matches it firmly. The listing skips clone size in some rows; elsewhere it reads once, few, many or a size class.

CDR3nt	CDR3aa	j_gene	v_gene	abundance	d_gene
TGTGCTAGCAGCCAATCAAATCAGAACACTGAAGCTTTCTTT	CASSQSNQNTEAFF	TRBJ1-1	TRBV7-7	NA	NA
TGCGCCAGCAGCCAAGATGGCAGCGAGAACTATGGCTACACCTTC	CASSQDGSENYGYTF	TRBJ1-2	TRBV4-1	few	NA
TGTGCCATCAGGGACGGTAATCAGCCCCAGCATTTT	CAIRDGNQPQHF	TRBJ1-5	TRBV10-3	NA	NA
TGTGCCAGCAGTGGACCGACTAGCGGAACAGATACGCAGTATTTT	CASSGPTSGTDTQYF	TRBJ2-3	TRBV27	NA	TRBD2
TGCGCCAGCACTCAGGTCCCCGATACGCAGTATTTT	CASTQVPDTQYF	TRBJ2-3	TRBV10-2	NA	NA
TGTGCCAGCAGTTTGAGTGGTCGCGGCTACACCTTC	CASSLSGRGYTF	TRBJ1-2	TRBV27	NA	NA
TGTGCCAGCAGCCAAGCTAAACTAGCGGGAGTCCGTCGAAGGGAGCTGTTTTTT	CASSQAKLAGVRRRELFF	TRBJ2-2	TRBV3-1	few	TRBD2
TGTGCCAGCAGCGAGGACGGAATATCTAACTATGGCTACACCTTC	CASSEDGISNYGYTF	TRBJ1-2	TRBV6-1	NA	NA
TGTGCCAGCGCGGGTAGCGGGAGGACAGATACGCAGTATTTT	CASAGSGRTDTQYF	TRBJ2-3	TRBV9	NA	TRBD2
TGTGCCAGCAGTGCCCAGGGACTTGGGGAGATCTATGGCTACACCTTC	CASSAQGLGEIYGYTF	TRBJ1-2	TRBV6-1	few	NA
TGTGCCATCAGTGATCGTTGGCGGGAGGGGGATAGCAAGCAGTACTTC	CAISDRWREGDSKQYF	TRBJ2-7	TRBV10-3	few	TRBD2
TGTGCCAGCGGAAAAAAGGGACTAGCGGTCTACAATGAGCAGTTCTTC	CASGKKGLAVYNEQFF	TRBJ2-1	TRBV6-1	many	TRBD2
TGTGCCAGCAGTTCCGGGACTAGCGGGGGGTTCTCCTACAATGAGCAGTACTTC	CASSSGTSGGFSYNEQYF	TRBJ2-7	TRBV28	NA	TRBD2
TGCGCCAGCAGCTGGGACTACAGCTTAGGAGAGACCCAGTACTTC	CASSWDYSLGETQYF	TRBJ2-5	TRBV5-1	NA	TRBD2
TGCGCCAGCAGCTTGGCCGCTGGGGCCAACGTCCTGACTTTC	CASSLAAGANVLTF	TRBJ2-6	TRBV5-1	few	NA
TGCGCCAGCAGCTTGGATGTGACAGGGTTTTCCTACGAGCAGTACTTC	CASSLDVTGFSYEQYF	TRBJ2-7	TRBV5-1	NA	TRBD1
TGCGCCAGCAGCCCCCCGGGGGACCGATTAAACTACGAGCAGTACTTC	CASSPPGDRLNYEQYF	TRBJ2-7	TRBV4-1	few	NA
TGTGCCAGCAGTTTATCCAGGGGGTGGCATGGCTACACCTTC	CASSLSRGWHGYTF	TRBJ1-2	TRBV12-3/TRBV12-4	once	TRBD1
TGTGCCAGCAGCGCCGGACTAGCGGGAGGTGTATACAATGAGCAGTTCTTC	CASSAGLAGGVYNEQFF	TRBJ2-1	TRBV7-2	few	TRBD2
TGCAGTGCTAGAGATACGGGACGGGGCTACGAGCAGTACTTC	CSARDTGRGYEQYF	TRBJ2-7	TRBV20-1	NA	NA
TGTGCCAGTTCCCTTAACCGGAGGGACGGGGATGGCTACACCTTC	CASSLNRRDGDGYTF	TRBJ1-2	TRBV2	NA	NA
TGTGCCAGCGGAGAGGGGAGCGGGGGGACGGATACGCAGTATTTT	CASGEGSGGTDTQYF	TRBJ2-3	TRBV4-2	few	TRBD2
TGCAGTGCTAGAGATCTCGGGAGACTAGCGTTCGAGCAGTACTTC	CSARDLGRLAFEQYF	TRBJ2-7	TRBV20-1	once	TRBD2
TGTGCCAGCAGCCTTAGGGGGGCCGGGGTTAGCCGCTCCCAGTTCTTC	CASSLRGAGVSRSQFF	TRBJ2-1	TRBV3-1	NA	NA
TGTGCCTGGACTAAGGCGAGGGCTGAAGCTTTCTTT	CAWTKARAEAFF	TRBJ1-1	TRBV30	NA	NA
TGTGCCAGCAGTTACTCTTTGGGTGTTGACAGGTCTGCCTCACTGTTTTTT	CASSYSLGVDRSASLFF	TRBJ1-4	TRBV6-5	NA	NA
TGCGCCAGCAGCCCCATAGCGGGCAGCTCCTACAATGAGCAGTTCTTC	CASSPIAGSSYNEQFF	TRBJ2-1	TRBV4-1	few	TRBD2
TGTGCCAGCAGTTTATCTGGGCGGAGCTCCTATAATTCACCCCTCCACTTT	CASSLSGRSSYNSPLHF	TRBJ1-6	TRBV27	NA	NA
TGTGCCAGCCAACCCACCGGGACCAACTACGAGCAGTACTTC	CASQPTGTNYEQYF	TRBJ2-7	TRBV2	few	NA
TGCAGTGCTAGCCTCGGGGATAGCAATCAGCCCCAGCATTTT	CSASLGDSNQPQHF	TRBJ1-5	TRBV20-1	many	NA
TGCGCCAGCAGCCATCAGGGGGACTTTTATGGCTACACCTTC	CASSHQGDFYGYTF	TRBJ1-2	TRBV4-1	few	TRBD1
TGCAGTGCTAGAGATGTCCTAGCGGGAGTCCACGAGCAGTACTTC	CSARDVLAGVHEQYF	TRBJ2-7	TRBV20-1	few	TRBD2
TGTGCCAGCAGCCAAGATCAGTGGGGCAGACACTATGGCTACACCTTC	CASSQDQWGRHYGYTF	TRBJ1-2	TRBV4-2	many	NA